Shown below are 7 T cell receptor beta chains from a single sample sequenced in a study of blood T cell repertoires in COVID-19. Using immunoSEQ multiplex PCR, the repertoire was profiled, and TCRdb retains in-frame clones only, with some absent. The table includes 150,000 or so clones, around 84% detected once. The sequencing sample was made of peripheral blood. Receptors originate from a woman of 80 years or more with acute or convalescent COVID-19.

The chain has TRBV28 and TRBJ1-1; a weak D match, TRBD1 (6 bases). V was clipped by 2 bases and J by 0 bases, with 10 bases between them. CDR1 and CDR2 (germline): MDHEN, SYDVKM. The CDR3 runs 15 residues. DNA of the CDR3: TGTGCCAGCAGTTTAGCGGGGGCCCTGAACACTGAAGCTTTCTTT. Translated, it gives CASSLAGALNTEAFF.

The gene calls are TRBV5-1 and TRBJ1-2; TRBD1 agrees at 7 bases. Germline V lookup: CDR1 SGHRS, CDR2 YFSETQ. The CDR3 runs to 14 residues. J gave up 9 bases and V 2 bases, and 10 bases lay outside the gene matches. Written as DNA, the CDR3 is TGCGCCAGCAGCTTAGGACAGGATGTCTCACGCTACACCTTC. This encodes CASSLGQDVSRYTF. The full variable domain, its missing parts supplied by reference TRBV5-1 and TRBJ1-2, is KAGVTQTPRYLIKTRGQQVTLSCSPISGHRSVSWYQQTPGQGLQFLFEYFSETQRNKGNFPGRFSGRQFSNSRSEMNVSTLELGDSALYLCASSLGQDVSRYTFGSGTRLTVV.

The chain employs TRBV19 and TRBJ1-5, with D unresolved. Deletions cut 7 bases from V and 3 bases from J, with 19 bases between. This CDR3 spans 16 amino acids. Germline lookup yields CDR1 LNHDA and CDR2 SQIVND (reference sequence). DNA of the CDR3: TGTGCCAGTACCCAAAACTCGAGGCAACCCAATCAGCCCCAGCATTTT. Protein: CASTQNSRQPNQPQHF.

The rearrangement uses TRBV19 and TRBJ1-1; the match to TRBD1 covers 8 bases. Germline assignment: CDR1 LNHDA and CDR2 SQIVND (reference sequence). The ends lost 6 bases at V and 4 bases at J; junction bases unmatched: 7. The CDR3 is made up of 14 amino acids. CDR3 bases: TGTGCCAGTAGCCCCGGACAGGGTGGCACTGAAGCTTTCTTT. It encodes CASSPGQGGTEAFF. The whole variable domain, filled in from reference TRBV19 and TRBJ1-1, reads DGGITQSPKYLFRKEGQNVTLSCEQNLNHDAMYWYRQDPGQGLRLIYYSQIVNDFQKGDIAEGYSVSREKKESFPLTVTSAQKNPTAFYLCASSPGQGGTEAFFGQGTRLTVV.

The chain joins TRBV7-2 to TRBJ1-2; tentative D call: TRBD1 (6 bases). The V and J ends lost 5 bases and 5 bases respectively, with 18 bases between them. CDR1 and CDR2 from the germline V gene are SGHTA and FQGNSA. The CDR3 spans 15 residues. CDR3 nucleotide sequence: TGTGCCAGCAGCCCCGGGGGGGCTGTAGGTTATGGCTACACCTTC. Residues: CASSPGGAVGYGYTF.

The chain has TRBV6-6 and TRBJ1-2; 8 bases agree with TRBD1. Germline values: CDR1 MNHNY, CDR2 SVGAGI (reference sequence). The CDR3 length is 14 residues. The J segment lost 3 bases and the V segment lost 3 bases, leaving 3 bases of the junction unmatched. CDR3 residues: CASSYTGGDYGYTF. The CDR3 DNA reads as TGTGCCAGCAGTTATACAGGGGGGGACTATGGCTACACCTTC.

This rearrangement joins TRBV4-2 to TRBJ2-3; 12 nucleotides match TRBD2. CDR1 and CDR2 from the germline V gene are LGHNA and YNFKEQ. The V and J ends lost 1 base and 4 bases, in that order; junction bases with no gene match: 6. The CDR3 is 17 amino acids. DNA for the CDR3: TGTGCCAGCAGCCAAGTAACTAGCGGGGGGTTTTCAGATACGCAGTATTTT. This sequence encodes CASSQVTSGGFSDTQYF.